This T cell receptor (beta chain) originates from a study of control samples from healthy donors and cancer patients. The method was immunoSEQ multiplex PCR; TCRdb's version includes in-frame clones alone and lacks a portion of them. The profile shows 25,000 to 35,000 clones, approximately 94% of them singletons. Sequencing was performed on blood. The source is a man in his sixties in good health.

The CDR3: CASSYRGRYGYTF. The DNA for the CDR3 is TGTGCCAGTAGCTACCGGGGCCGCTATGGCTACACCTTC. This rearrangement joins TRBV19 to TRBJ1-2, with D maybe TRBD1 (5 bases). Germline V gene lookup returns CDR1 LNHDA and CDR2 SQIVND (reference sequence). The V end was cut by 6 bases, the J end by 4 bases, with 12 bases between. This CDR3 is built from 13 residues. The full variable domain, rest sourced from reference TRBV19 and TRBJ1-2, is DGGITQSPKYLFRKEGQNVTLSCEQNLNHDAMYWYRQDPGQGLRLIYYSQIVNDFQKGDIAEGYSVSREKKESFPLTVTSAQKNPTAFYLCASSYRGRYGYTFGSGTRLTVV.